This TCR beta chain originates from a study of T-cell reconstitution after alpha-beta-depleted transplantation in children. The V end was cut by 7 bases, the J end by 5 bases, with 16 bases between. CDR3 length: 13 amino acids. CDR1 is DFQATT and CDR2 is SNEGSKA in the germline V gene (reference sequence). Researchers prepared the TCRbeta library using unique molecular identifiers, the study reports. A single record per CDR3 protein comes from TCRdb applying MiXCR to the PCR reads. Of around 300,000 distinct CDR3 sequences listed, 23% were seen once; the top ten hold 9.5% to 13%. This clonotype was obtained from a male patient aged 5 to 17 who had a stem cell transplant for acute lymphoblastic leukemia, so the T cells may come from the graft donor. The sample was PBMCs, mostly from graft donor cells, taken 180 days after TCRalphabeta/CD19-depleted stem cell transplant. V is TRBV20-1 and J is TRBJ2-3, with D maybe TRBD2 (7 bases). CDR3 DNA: TGCAGTGGGGGGCGTCTAGCGGAAGATACGCAGTATTTT. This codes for CSGGRLAEDTQYF.